The 31 T cell receptor beta chains below all came from one sample that was sequenced in a study of blood T cell repertoires in COVID-19. Clones were read by immunoSEQ multiplex PCR, and TCRdb kept only the in-frame ones, dropping some. Of about 310,000 clones in the sample, around 89% were seen once. Sequencing was performed on peripheral blood. These receptors all stem from a woman aged 40 to 49 with COVID-19, enrolled during active disease.

The J gene is TRBJ2-3, the V gene TRBV5-8; D perhaps matches TRBD1 (6 bases). The V end lost 4 bases, the J end lost 4 bases, and 13 bases lay between the germline ends. There are 14 residues in the CDR3. Germline CDR1 is SGHTS and CDR2 is YDEGEE. CDR3 protein: CASSRLQGADTQYF. For the CDR3, the DNA is TGTGCCAGCAGCCGTTTACAGGGCGCAGATACGCAGTATTTT.

V gene TRBV5-6 combines with J gene TRBJ1-6; D unclear. The germline V gene has CDR1 SGHDT and CDR2 YYEEEE. Trimming left V 2 bases short and J 9 bases short, with 15 bases between. This CDR3 is built from 15 residues. The CDR3 loop reads CASSFKVEGGSPLHF. CDR3 coding DNA: TGTGCCAGCAGCTTTAAAGTTGAAGGAGGTTCACCCCTCCACTTT.

This chain uses TRBV11-1 with TRBJ1-1; D call uncertain. Germline CDR1 is SGHAT and CDR2 is FQDESV (reference sequence). V dropped 1 base and J dropped 3 bases, with 6 bases sitting between them. The CDR3 runs to 13 residues. In DNA form, the CDR3 reads TGTGCCAGCAGCTTAGGGCGGTACACTGAAGCTTTCTTT. The encoded protein is CASSLGRYTEAFF.

This clone was found a few times. This chain connects TRBV18 to TRBJ1-1; tentative D call: TRBD1 (5 bases). V was clipped by 1 base and J by 1 base, with 7 bases between them. From germline, CDR1 is KGHSH and CDR2 LQKENI. The CDR3 is 14 amino acids. This chain's CDR3 is CASSPRQWNTEAFF. In DNA, the CDR3 is TGTGCCAGCTCACCACGACAGTGGAACACTGAAGCTTTCTTT.

CDR3 loop: CASSYAGGDGREAFF. The CDR3 DNA sequence: TGTGCCAGCAGCTACGCGGGGGGGGATGGGCGCGAAGCTTTCTTT. The chain links TRBV28 to TRBJ1-1; possible D gene TRBD1, 5 bases. Germline V gene data show CDR1 as MDHEN and CDR2 as SYDVKM. The CDR3 is made up of 15 amino acids. The ends were cut back, 6 bases at V and 8 bases at J, with 22 bases in the middle.

This chain uses TRBV9 with TRBJ1-1; the D gene is possibly TRBD1 (5 bases). This CDR3 has 13 residues. The germline gives CDR1 SGDLS, CDR2 YYNGEE. Trimming pared 7 bases from V and 10 bases from J, leaving 20 bases between. CDR3 sequence reads: CASAPYAQGRAFF. CDR3 coding DNA: TGTGCCAGCGCCCCGTATGCGCAGGGTCGAGCTTTCTTT.

CDR3 sequence: CASSLRDRHTEKLFF. CDR3 nucleotides: TGTGCCAGCAGTTTACGCGACAGGCACACTGAAAAACTGTTTTTT. The V call is TRBV28, the J call TRBJ1-4, with a tentative D call TRBD1 (6 bases). There are 15 residues in the CDR3. Trimming stripped 2 bases from V and 7 bases from J, with 14 bases between. Germline values: CDR1 MDHEN, CDR2 SYDVKM. Combining the CDR3 with reference TRBV28 and TRBJ1-4 gives the whole variable domain DVKVTQSSRYLVKRTGEKVFLECVQDMDHENMFWYRQDPGLGLRLIYFSYDVKMKEKGDIPEGYSVSREKKERFSLILESASTNQTSMYLCASSLRDRHTEKLFFGSGTQLSVL.

The V gene is TRBV6-5, the J gene TRBJ2-3; 7 nucleotides agree with TRBD2. CDR1 is MNHEY, CDR2 SVGAGI, per germline. This CDR3 is 15 amino acids long. The junction had 7 bases not matched to a gene; V was cut back by 1 base and J by 6 bases. The CDR3, as DNA: TGTGCCAGCAGTTACTTTGGGGGGGTAGGGGATACGCAGTATTTT. Amino acid sequence: CASSYFGGVGDTQYF.

V and J are TRBV2 and TRBJ2-3; D gene ambiguous. V lost 7 bases to trimming and J lost 2 bases, with 10 bases between them. The CDR3 covers 13 residues. CDR1 is SNHLY, CDR2 FYNNEI, per germline. The CDR3, as DNA: TGTGCCAGCACCGAGATAGCCACAGATACGCAGTATTTT. Encoded protein: CASTEIATDTQYF.

V usage is TRBV30 and J usage is TRBJ2-5; D unresolved. V gave up 5 bases and J gave up 5 bases, with 9 bases separating them. The CDR3 has 11 residues. CDR1 is GTSNPN, CDR2 SVGIG, per germline (reference sequence). The chain's CDR3 is CAWGYEETQYF. Written as DNA, the CDR3 is TGTGCCTGGGGGTATGAGGAGACCCAGTACTTC.

The CDR3 region is CASSLTEDTQYF. CDR3 nucleotides: TGTGCCAGCAGCTTGACAGAAGATACGCAGTATTTT. The V gene is TRBV5-5, the J gene TRBJ2-3; D uncertain. Trimming cost V 1 base and J 5 bases, with 5 bases left between them. Germline V lookup: CDR1 SGHKS, CDR2 YYEKEE (reference sequence). The CDR3 extends over 12 amino acids.

J is TRBJ1-1 and V is TRBV27; D ambiguous. This CDR3 comprises 15 residues. V was cut by 5 bases and J by 1 base, with 14 bases left in between. CDR1 and CDR2 (germline): MNHEY, SMNVEV (reference sequence). CDR3 protein: CASSPTLTENTEAFF. The DNA of the CDR3 is TGTGCCAGCAGTCCCACCCTAACAGAGAACACTGAAGCTTTCTTT.

The CDR3 region has the DNA TGTGCCAGCTCACCACTGTCACCGGGGACTACCAGCACAGATACGCAGTATTTT. It encodes CASSPLSPGTTSTDTQYF. V and J are TRBV18 and TRBJ2-3; TRBD2 matches 7 bases. This CDR3 has 18 amino acids. The germline CDR1 and CDR2 sequences are KGHSH and LQKENI. The J segment lost 0 bases and the V segment lost 1 base, leaving 10 bases of the junction unmatched.

The gene calls are TRBV19 and TRBJ1-3, with TRBD1 matching over 10 bases. Germline V CDR1 and CDR2: LNHDA, SQIVND (reference sequence). There are 17 residues in the CDR3. The ends lost 1 base at V and 3 bases at J; junction bases unmatched: 6. The CDR3 DNA reads TGTGCCAGTAGTATAGCCCCCGGGACAGGGGTTGGAAACACCATATATTTT. Protein: CASSIAPGTGVGNTIYF.

The chain combines TRBV7-2 with TRBJ2-7; perhaps TRBD1 as D (6 bases). V was clipped by 5 bases and J by 3 bases, with 14 bases between them. The CDR3 runs to 14 residues. Germline CDR1 is SGHTA and CDR2 is FQGNSA. The CDR3 reads CASSPPGQFYEQYF. The CDR3 DNA follows: TGTGCCAGCAGCCCGCCCGGACAGTTCTACGAGCAGTACTTC.

With respect to this clone: At one end the junction does not follow the germline gene, possibly because of a read error. This chain uses TRBV7-7 with TRBJ2-3, with TRBD2 matching 8 bases. Looked up from germline, CDR1 is SSHAT and CDR2 is FNYEAQ (reference sequence). This CDR3 comprises 15 residues. CDR3 DNA sequence: TGTGCTAGCAGCCGCGGGGGGCCTAGCACAGATACGCAGTATTTT. Protein sequence: CASSRGGPSTDTQYF. The entire variable domain, with the rest obtained from reference TRBV7-7 and TRBJ2-3, is as follows: GAGVSQSPRYKVTKRGQDVTLRCDPISSHATLYWYQQALGQGPEFLTYFNYEAQPDKSGLPSDRFSAERPEGSISTLTIQRTEQRDSAMYRCASSRGGPSTDTQYFGPGTRLTVL.

The chain has TRBV5-1 and TRBJ2-5, with 9 bases fitting TRBD2. CDR3 length: 17 residues. Germline CDR1 and CDR2: SGHRS and YFSETQ. The V and J ends lost 0 bases and 0 bases, in that order; junction bases with no gene match: 6. CDR3 region: CASSLGLAGMYQETQYF. The CDR3 nucleotides read TGCGCCAGCAGCTTGGGCCTAGCGGGGATGTACCAAGAGACCCAGTACTTC. Variable domain in full (rest from reference TRBV5-1 and TRBJ2-5): KAGVTQTPRYLIKTRGQQVTLSCSPISGHRSVSWYQQTPGQGLQFLFEYFSETQRNKGNFPGRFSGRQFSNSRSEMNVSTLELGDSALYLCASSLGLAGMYQETQYFGPGTRLLVL.

This clone appeared a few times. The V gene is TRBV27, the J gene TRBJ2-7; 12 bases fit TRBD1. The V and J ends lost 3 bases and 4 bases, in that order; junction bases with no gene match: 10. The CDR3 is 17 amino acids. CDR1 is MNHEY, CDR2 SMNVEV, per germline (reference sequence). Here the CDR3 DNA reads TGTGCCAGCAGTTTCCTCCGGGACAGGGGGCTAGGGTACGAGCAGTACTTC. It encodes CASSFLRDRGLGYEQYF.

The V and J genes are TRBV9 and TRBJ1-1; D perhaps matches TRBD1 (6 bases). The CDR3 runs to 15 residues. Trimming took 3 bases from V and 6 from J, leaving 18 bases between them. Germline values: CDR1 SGDLS, CDR2 YYNGEE. The CDR3 protein is CASSALQGLPAEAFF. DNA of the CDR3: TGTGCCAGCAGCGCGCTACAGGGCCTCCCCGCTGAAGCTTTCTTT.

This sequence joins TRBV6-4 and TRBJ2-3, with TRBD2 as a possible D gene (6 bases). From germline, CDR1 is MRHNA and CDR2 SNTAGT. The CDR3 consists of 15 residues. Trimming stripped 6 bases from V and 0 bases from J, with 13 bases between. The chain's CDR3 is CASRAREYSTDTQYF. The CDR3 DNA follows: TGTGCCAGCAGGGCCCGGGAGTATAGCACAGATACGCAGTATTTT.

This chain links TRBV19 with TRBJ1-5, with 8 bases identical to TRBD1. This CDR3 is built from 14 residues. Germline CDR1 reads LNHDA; CDR2 reads SQIVND (reference sequence). Trimming at V came to 8 bases and at J to 5 bases, leaving 8 bases not matched to a gene. The DNA for the CDR3 is TGTGCCAGTCATTCAGGACAGGGCCATCAGCCCCAGCATTTT. This codes for CASHSGQGHQPQHF. Based on the CDR3 plus reference TRBV19 and TRBJ1-5, the full variable domain is DGGITQSPKYLFRKEGQNVTLSCEQNLNHDAMYWYRQDPGQGLRLIYYSQIVNDFQKGDIAEGYSVSREKKESFPLTVTSAQKNPTAFYLCASHSGQGHQPQHFGDGTRLSIL.

This clone was observed a single time. The gene calls are TRBV7-3 and TRBJ2-7, with 14 bases lining up with TRBD2. The CDR3 totals 21 residues. In germline, CDR1 is SGHTA, CDR2 FQGTGA. V trimming: 5 bases; J trimming: 6 bases; junction bases outside the gene matches: 24. The CDR3 region is CASSPEGGMGLAGAGAVEQYF. The CDR3 DNA follows: TGTGCCAGCAGCCCCGAGGGGGGAATGGGACTAGCGGGAGCGGGGGCAGTCGAGCAGTACTTC.

This clone came up once. The chain has TRBV28 and TRBJ2-7; maybe TRBD2 (6 bases). Trimming removed 4 bases from V and 1 base from J, with 11 bases in between. This CDR3 is built from 14 residues. Germline CDR1 is MDHEN and CDR2 is SYDVKM. The CDR3 here is CASSSPGLSYEQYF. The DNA of the CDR3 is TGTGCCAGCAGTTCGCCGGGACTTTCCTACGAGCAGTACTTC. Looking up the rest from reference TRBV28 and TRBJ2-7 gives the full variable domain: DVKVTQSSRYLVKRTGEKVFLECVQDMDHENMFWYRQDPGLGLRLIYFSYDVKMKEKGDIPEGYSVSREKKERFSLILESASTNQTSMYLCASSSPGLSYEQYFGPGTRLTVT.

The chain joins TRBV28 to TRBJ2-7; tentatively, D is TRBD2 (6 bases). The CDR3 has 13 residues. Deletions cut 8 bases from V and 0 bases from J, with 11 bases between. The germline V gene encodes CDR1 MDHEN and CDR2 SYDVKM. For the CDR3, the DNA is TGTGCCAGCGCCCCGGGACTCTCCTACGAGCAGTACTTC. Its protein is CASAPGLSYEQYF.

The genes are TRBV5-5 and TRBJ1-2; the D gene is possibly TRBD1 (5 bases). Deletions cut 4 bases from V and 7 bases from J, with 17 bases between. The CDR3 is made up of 14 amino acids. Germline CDR1 is SGHKS and CDR2 is YYEKEE (reference sequence). The CDR3 here is CASSPGTREGGYTF. CDR3 in DNA: TGTGCCAGCAGCCCAGGGACCCGGGAGGGTGGCTACACCTTC.

The chain joins TRBV9 to TRBJ1-2; 9 bases are shared with TRBD1. Looked up from germline, CDR1 is SGDLS and CDR2 is YYNGEE. The junction had 15 bases not matched to a gene; V was cut back by 4 bases and J by 8 bases. There are 16 residues in the CDR3. The DNA for the CDR3 is TGTGCCAGCAGCCTCCCCGGGACAGGGCTCGAGCAAGGCTACACCTTC. This encodes CASSLPGTGLEQGYTF.

This clone appeared once. For the CDR3, the DNA is TGTGCCAGCAGCCTGTACAGGGGCCTAGCGGGAGGATACAATGAGCAGTTCTTC. Encoded protein: CASSLYRGLAGGYNEQFF. V is TRBV28 and J is TRBJ2-1, with 11 bases fitting TRBD2. The CDR3 is 18 amino acids. With V trimmed by 6 bases and J by 4 bases, 14 bases remained unmatched. Looked up from germline, CDR1 is MDHEN and CDR2 is SYDVKM.

This clone was counted a single time. The V gene is TRBV5-1, the J gene TRBJ2-1; 9 bases line up with TRBD1. CDR1 and CDR2 (germline): SGHRS, YFSETQ. CDR3 size: 15 residues. With V trimmed by 0 bases and J by 4 bases, 2 bases remained unmatched. CDR3 DNA sequence: TGCGCCAGCAGCTTGGTGGGGACAGGGTACAATGAGCAGTTCTTC. This gives the protein CASSLVGTGYNEQFF. The whole variable domain, remainder taken from reference TRBV5-1 and TRBJ2-1, is KAGVTQTPRYLIKTRGQQVTLSCSPISGHRSVSWYQQTPGQGLQFLFEYFSETQRNKGNFPGRFSGRQFSNSRSEMNVSTLELGDSALYLCASSLVGTGYNEQFFGPGTRLTVL.

The V gene is TRBV6-5, the J gene TRBJ1-5; D not certain. The length of the CDR3 is 13 residues. In germline, CDR1 is MNHEY, CDR2 SVGAGI. The V and J ends lost 5 bases and 4 bases respectively, with 9 bases between them. In DNA, the CDR3 is TGTGCCAGCAGTAGAGTTTTGAATCAGCCCCAGCATTTT. Translation: CASSRVLNQPQHF.

The V gene is TRBV20-1, the J gene TRBJ2-2; D is uncertain. This CDR3 comprises 11 residues. Germline V CDR1 and CDR2: DFQATT, SNEGSKA (reference sequence). Trimming removed 5 bases from V and 5 bases from J, with 6 bases in between. For the CDR3, the DNA is TGCAGTGCTCCGAGTACCGGGGAGCTGTTTTTT. This translates into CSAPSTGELFF.

This clone was found a few times. The chain joins TRBV27 to TRBJ1-4; 10 nucleotides line up with TRBD1. J lost 10 bases, V lost 1 base, and 6 bases had no gene match. CDR1 is MNHEY and CDR2 is SMNVEV in the germline V gene (reference sequence). The CDR3 spans 15 residues. The CDR3 DNA follows: TGTGCCAGCAGTTTATGGGGGACAGGGGCCCGAAAACTGTTTTTT. Translation: CASSLWGTGARKLFF.